This is a list of T cell receptor beta chains from one sample in a study of CD8 T cells in ankylosing spondylitis. A single record per CDR3 protein comes from TCRdb applying MiXCR to the 5' RACE reads. The sample includes approximately 140,000 distinct CDR3 sequences, roughly 44% of them seen just once. The sample was synovial fluid, either unsorted or a sorted T cell fraction (not recorded which). All receptors derive from a male donor with ankylosing spondylitis. CDR3s include the opening cysteine and the closing phenylalanine or tryptophan. D genes are given only for firm matches. Clone size is shown for a subset of rows, as once, few, many or a class of expanded clone.

clone size | J gene | V gene | D gene | CDR3 protein | CDR3 DNA
- | TRBJ2-7 | TRBV28 | TRBD2 | CASSWRLAGVHEQYF | TGTGCCAGCAGCTGGCGACTAGCGGGAGTACACGAGCAGTACTTC
- | TRBJ2-7 | TRBV4-2 | - | CASSREPGEVHEQYF | TGTGCCAGCAGCCGCGAACCAGGAGAGGTCCACGAGCAGTACTTC
- | TRBJ1-1 | TRBV2 | - | CASTDRNTEAFF | TGTGCCAGCACTGACAGGAACACTGAAGCTTTCTTT
- | TRBJ2-6 | TRBV5-6 | TRBD2 | CASSFWDSGSAGANVLTF | TGTGCCAGCAGCTTTTGGGATAGCGGGAGCGCTGGGGCCAACGTCCTGACTTTC
- | TRBJ1-1 | TRBV12-3/TRBV12-4 | TRBD1 | CASRDRANPEAFF | TGTGCCAGCAGGGACAGGGCGAACCCCGAAGCTTTCTTT
few | TRBJ1-5 | TRBV20-1 | - | CSASGGEGFYQPQHF | TGCAGTGCTAGCGGGGGAGAGGGGTTTTATCAGCCCCAGCATTTT
many | TRBJ2-5 | TRBV10-3 | TRBD1 | CAISEPGQAQETQYF | TGTGCCATCAGTGAGCCCGGACAGGCTCAAGAGACCCAGTACTTC
once | TRBJ2-7 | TRBV3-1 | - | CASSQEEVRGEQYF | TGTGCCAGCAGCCAAGAGGAGGTGAGGGGCGAGCAGTACTTC
many | TRBJ1-4 | TRBV4-3 | - | CASSSGSHTNEKLFF | TGCGCCAGCAGTTCTGGATCGCACACTAATGAAAAACTGTTTTTT
- | TRBJ2-7 | TRBV5-1 | - | CASSPTAPSYDEQYF | TGCGCCAGCAGCCCGACAGCCCCCTCCTATGACGAGCAGTACTTC
- | TRBJ2-3 | TRBV10-2 | - | CASSGSELGADTQYF | TGCGCCAGCAGTGGATCGGAGTTGGGTGCAGATACGCAGTATTTT
few | TRBJ2-7 | TRBV18 | TRBD1 | CASSPMDRGYEQYF | TGTGCCAGCTCACCGATGGACAGGGGCTACGAGCAGTACTTC
- | TRBJ1-4 | TRBV12-5 | - | CASGLVDGARNEKLFF | TGTGCTAGTGGTTTGGTAGACGGGGCAAGGAATGAAAAACTGTTTTTT
- | TRBJ2-6 | TRBV5-1 | - | CASSSGTGANVLTF | TGCGCCAGCAGCTCGGGTACTGGGGCCAACGTCCTGACTTTC
few | TRBJ2-7 | TRBV4-3 | - | CASSQEWEPSYEQYF | TGCGCCAGCAGCCAAGAGTGGGAGCCCTCCTACGAGCAGTACTTC
- | TRBJ1-6 | TRBV11-2 | - | CASSLVPRGANSPLHF | TGTGCCAGCAGCTTAGTCCCCAGGGGCGCTAATTCACCCCTCCACTTT
few | TRBJ2-1 | TRBV27 | - | CASGRPARYNEQFF | TGTGCCAGCGGCAGACCGGCCCGATACAATGAGCAGTTCTTC
few | TRBJ2-7 | TRBV2 | TRBD1 | CASSGGDRVGSYEQYF | TGTGCCAGCAGCGGTGGAGACAGGGTAGGATCGTACGAGCAGTACTTC
- | TRBJ2-2 | TRBV12-3/TRBV12-4 | - | CVSSESGAVGELFF | TGTGTCAGTAGCGAATCGGGGGCGGTCGGGGAGCTGTTTTTT
- | TRBJ2-7 | TRBV11-2 | - | CASSSVWGRNREQYF | TGTGCCAGCAGTTCCGTCTGGGGCAGAAACAGGGAGCAGTACTTC
- | TRBJ1-5 | TRBV11-2 | - | CASSPRGAGPQHSNQPQHF | TGTGCCAGCAGCCCCCGCGGGGCAGGTCCTCAACATAGCAATCAGCCCCAGCATTTT
many | TRBJ2-1 | TRBV9 | TRBD1 | CASSTTGGAYNEQFF | TGTGCCAGCAGCACAACAGGGGGCGCCTACAATGAGCAGTTCTTC
- | TRBJ2-2 | TRBV29-1 | - | CSAAGANTGELFF | TGCAGCGCCGCCGGCGCGAACACCGGGGAGCTGTTTTTT
- | TRBJ1-2 | TRBV16 | TRBD1 | CASSQRQGISCYTF | TGTGCCAGCAGCCAGAGACAGGGAATTTCGTGCTACACCTTC
- | TRBJ1-4 | TRBV12-3/TRBV12-4 | - | CASSWDGDNEKLFF | TGTGCCAGCAGTTGGGACGGAGATAATGAAAAACTGTTTTTT
- | TRBJ2-3 | TRBV12-3/TRBV12-4 | TRBD2 | CASSPPGLWITDTQYF | TGTGCCAGCAGTCCCCCGGGACTATGGATCACAGATACGCAGTATTTT
few | TRBJ2-7 | TRBV13 | - | CASSFRLTRHEQYF | TGTGCCAGCAGCTTCAGATTGACAAGGCACGAGCAGTACTTC
- | TRBJ2-2 | TRBV19 | - | CASSMTTWELFF | TGTGCCAGTAGTATGACGACGTGGGAGCTGTTTTTT
few | TRBJ2-1 | TRBV7-2 | - | CASSQGKASVFF | TGTGCCAGCAGCCAAGGGAAGGCCTCCGTGTTCTTC
few | TRBJ2-7 | TRBV20-1 | - | CSASPRSFSYEQYF | TGCAGTGCTAGTCCTAGGAGTTTTAGCTACGAGCAGTACTTC
- | TRBJ2-1 | TRBV27 | - | CASSFGTPGREQFF | TGTGCCAGCAGTTTTGGGACCCCGGGACGTGAGCAGTTCTTC
many | TRBJ2-7 | TRBV11-2 | - | CASSVVEQTYEQYF | TGTGCCAGCAGCGTCGTAGAACAGACCTACGAGCAGTACTTC
- | TRBJ2-2 | TRBV11-2 | TRBD2 | CASTTSGGFTGELFF | TGTGCCAGCACTACTAGCGGGGGTTTCACCGGGGAGCTGTTTTTT
few | TRBJ1-2 | TRBV3-1 | TRBD1 | CASSQAGGHGYTF | TGTGCCAGCAGCCAAGCAGGGGGTCACGGCTACACCTTC
- | TRBJ1-1 | TRBV10-3 | TRBD1 | CATWDRENTEAFF | TGTGCCACGTGGGACAGAGAAAACACTGAAGCTTTCTTT
few | TRBJ2-3 | TRBV7-9 | - | CASSPTSSDTQYF | TGTGCCAGCAGCCCTACTAGCTCAGATACGCAGTATTTT
- | TRBJ2-2 | TRBV7-9 | - | CASSRPRGTGELFF | TGTGCCAGCAGCAGGCCCAGGGGAACTGGGGAGCTGTTTTTT
- | TRBJ2-1 | TRBV4-1 | - | CASSQPEDEQFF | TGCGCCAGCAGCCAACCAGAGGATGAGCAGTTCTTC
- | TRBJ1-1 | TRBV29-1 | - | CSYRRGYTEAFF | TGCAGCTACCGTAGGGGTTACACTGAAGCTTTCTTT
few | TRBJ2-1 | TRBV7-4 | - | CASSASNNEQFF | TGTGCCAGCAGCGCCAGCAACAATGAGCAGTTCTTC
- | TRBJ2-3 | TRBV12-3/TRBV12-4 | - | CACSRLSPRASSGTDTQYF | TGTGCCTGCAGTAGACTGAGCCCACGGGCATCCTCGGGCACAGATACGCAGTATTTT
- | TRBJ2-1 | TRBV11-2 | - | CASSLDSELLLLYNEQFF | TGTGCCAGCAGCTTAGATAGCGAGCTGCTACTCCTCTACAATGAGCAGTTCTTC